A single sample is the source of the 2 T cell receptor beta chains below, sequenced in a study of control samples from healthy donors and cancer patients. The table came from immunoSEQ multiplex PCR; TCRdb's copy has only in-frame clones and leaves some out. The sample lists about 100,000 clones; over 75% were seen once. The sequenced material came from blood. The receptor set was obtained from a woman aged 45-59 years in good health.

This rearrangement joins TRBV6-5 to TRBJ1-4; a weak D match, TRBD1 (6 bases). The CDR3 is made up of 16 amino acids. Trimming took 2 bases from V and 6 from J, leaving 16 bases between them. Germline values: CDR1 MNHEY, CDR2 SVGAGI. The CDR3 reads CASSYAVGGPDEKLFF. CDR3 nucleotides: TGTGCCAGCAGTTACGCCGTGGGGGGGCCGGATGAAAAACTGTTTTTT.

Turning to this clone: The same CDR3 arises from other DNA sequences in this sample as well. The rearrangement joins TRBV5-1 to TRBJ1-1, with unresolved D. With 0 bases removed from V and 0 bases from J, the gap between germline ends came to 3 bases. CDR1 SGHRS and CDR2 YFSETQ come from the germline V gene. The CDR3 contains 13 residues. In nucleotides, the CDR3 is TGCGCCAGCAGCTTGGTCTTGAACACTGAAGCTTTCTTT. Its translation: CASSLVLNTEAFF.